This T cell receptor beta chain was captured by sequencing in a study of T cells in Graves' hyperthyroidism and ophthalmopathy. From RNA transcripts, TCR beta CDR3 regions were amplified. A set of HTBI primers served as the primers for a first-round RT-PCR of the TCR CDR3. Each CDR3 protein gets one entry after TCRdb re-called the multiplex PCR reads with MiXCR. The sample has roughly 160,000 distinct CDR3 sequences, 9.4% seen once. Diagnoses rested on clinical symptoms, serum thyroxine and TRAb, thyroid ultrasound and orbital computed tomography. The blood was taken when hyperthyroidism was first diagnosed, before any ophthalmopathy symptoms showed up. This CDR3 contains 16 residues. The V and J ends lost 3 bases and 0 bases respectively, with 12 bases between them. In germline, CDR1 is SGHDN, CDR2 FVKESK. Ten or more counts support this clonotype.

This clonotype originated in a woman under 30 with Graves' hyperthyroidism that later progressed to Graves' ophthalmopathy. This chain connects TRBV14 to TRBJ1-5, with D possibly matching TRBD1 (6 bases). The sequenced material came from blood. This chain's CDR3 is CASSQWDIYSNQPQHF. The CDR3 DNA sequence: TGTGCCAGCAGCCAGTGGGACATTTATAGCAATCAGCCCCAGCATTTT.